The rows below give T cell receptor beta chains drawn from one sample of a study of blood T cell repertoires in COVID-19. Generated by immunoSEQ multiplex PCR, the TCRdb table keeps only in-frame clones and is missing some. Of some 240,000 clones listed, 85% to 90% were seen once; the top ten hold approximately 2.1%. The sequenced sample was peripheral blood. The receptors stem from a woman between 55 and 75 years old with COVID-19, enrolled during active disease. The CDR3 runs from the conserved cysteine through the conserved F or W. D genes are given only for firm matches. Only part of the rows carry a size: once, few, many, or a class if the clone is expanded.

-	TRBJ2-7	TRBV5-6	-	CASSLVVQAYEQYF	TGTGCCAGCAGCTTGGTAGTACAGGCCTACGAGCAGTACTTC
-	TRBJ1-1	TRBV9	-	CASSVVDSRMNTEAFF	TGTGCCAGCAGCGTAGTGGACAGTCGGATGAACACTGAAGCTTTCTTT
-	TRBJ1-5	TRBV4-1	TRBD1	CASSQDRGQPQHF	TGCGCCAGCAGCCAGGACAGGGGACAGCCCCAGCATTTT
-	TRBJ1-2	TRBV29-1	-	CSVEDPGDSGVNYGYTF	TGCAGCGTTGAAGATCCTGGGGACTCTGGAGTTAACTATGGCTACACCTTC
-	TRBJ1-1	TRBV7-9	-	CASSFGTSNTEAFF	TGTGCCAGCAGCTTTGGGACATCGAACACTGAAGCTTTCTTT
-	TRBJ1-3	TRBV27	-	CASRSLGSGTGNTIYF	TGTGCCAGCAGATCTCTGGGAAGCGGGACTGGAAACACCATATATTTT
-	TRBJ2-2	TRBV21-1	-	CASSVGQGVGTGELFF	TGTGCCAGCAGCGTGGGACAGGGAGTTGGTACCGGGGAGCTGTTTTTT
-	TRBJ1-1	TRBV6-1	TRBD1	CASSGRGRGMNTEAFF	TGTGCCAGCAGTGGCAGGGGGCGGGGGATGAACACTGAAGCTTTCTTT
-	TRBJ1-2	TRBV6-2/TRBV6-3	TRBD1	CASTPSAGQGYGYTF	TGTGCCAGCACCCCCTCTGCGGGACAGGGATATGGCTACACCTTC
-	TRBJ2-7	TRBV4-3	-	CASSQGASSVYEQYF	TGCGCCAGCAGCCAAGGGGCGAGTAGCGTCTACGAGCAGTACTTC
-	TRBJ2-1	TRBV6-5	TRBD1	CASSRDSFYNEQFF	TGTGCCAGCAGTCGGGACAGTTTTTACAATGAGCAGTTCTTC
-	TRBJ2-3	TRBV7-2	-	CASSLNGDTQYF	TGTGCCAGCAGCTTAAACGGAGATACGCAGTATTTT
-	TRBJ1-2	TRBV6-6	-	CASSYGQAAGYGYTF	TGTGCCAGCAGTTACGGTCAGGCAGCTGGCTATGGCTACACCTTC
-	TRBJ2-5	TRBV4-3	-	CASSQERTWETQYF	TGCGCCAGCAGCCAAGAGAGGACTTGGGAGACCCAGTACTTC
-	TRBJ1-5	TRBV12-2	-	CASRPEERQENQPQHF	TGTGCAAGTCGCCCAGAAGAAAGGCAGGAAAATCAGCCCCAGCATTTT
-	TRBJ1-6	TRBV6-5	-	CASSNYPGQHNSPLHF	TGTGCCAGCAGTAACTATCCGGGACAACATAATTCACCCCTCCACTTT
-	TRBJ2-2	TRBV5-1	-	CASSLASGANTGELFF	TGCGCCAGCAGCTTGGCCTCAGGGGCAAACACCGGGGAGCTGTTTTTT
-	TRBJ1-3	TRBV20-1	TRBD1	CSASGTTGANTIYF	TGCAGTGCTAGTGGGACTACAGGGGCAAACACCATATATTTT
-	TRBJ1-3	TRBV5-1	TRBD1	CASSPTGPSSGNTIYF	TGCGCCAGCAGCCCGACAGGGCCGAGCTCTGGAAACACCATATATTTT
-	TRBJ2-5	TRBV7-2	-	CASSPNPRGGGETQYF	TGTGCCAGCAGCCCCAACCCAAGGGGGGGAGGAGAGACCCAGTACTTC
-	TRBJ1-6	TRBV19	-	CASSPNPVNNSPLHF	TGTGCCAGTAGCCCCAACCCAGTTAATAATTCACCCCTCCACTTT
-	TRBJ1-1	TRBV5-8	-	CASSSRLQGMGTEAFF	TGTGCCAGCAGCTCAAGGCTTCAGGGGATGGGCACTGAAGCTTTCTTT
-	TRBJ2-3	TRBV27	TRBD2	CASRGGVDTDTQYF	TGTGCCAGCAGGGGGGGGGTGGACACAGATACGCAGTATTTT
-	TRBJ2-7	TRBV6-2/TRBV6-3	TRBD2	CASSTGTSVYEQYF	TGTGCCAGCAGTACCGGGACTAGCGTCTACGAGCAGTACTTC
few	TRBJ1-6	TRBV2	TRBD1	CASSRLGTGGNSPLHF	TGTGCCAGCAGCCGATTAGGGACAGGTGGTAATTCACCCCTCCACTTT
once	TRBJ1-2	TRBV3-1/TRBV3-2	-	CASSSVKGYGYTF	TGTGCCAGCAGCTCTGTTAAGGGGTATGGCTACACCTTC
-	TRBJ1-5	TRBV9	TRBD1	CASSPSTGGIQPQHF	TGTGCCAGCAGTCCTTCGACAGGGGGCATTCAGCCCCAGCATTTT
once	TRBJ1-1	TRBV9	TRBD1	CASSVLDRLNTEAFF	TGTGCCAGCAGCGTATTGGACAGGTTGAACACTGAAGCTTTCTTT
-	TRBJ2-2	TRBV14	-	CASSSDTGELFF	TGTGCCAGCAGCTCGGACACCGGGGAGCTGTTTTTT